This TCR beta chain is from a study of PD-1 blockade in classical Hodgkin lymphoma. Looking at the study overall: The patients were dosed with nivolumab 3 mg/kg, infused intravenously every 2 weeks.

CDR1 is MNHNY, CDR2 SVGAGI, per germline (reference sequence). J gave up 0 bases and V 8 bases, and 6 bases lay outside the gene matches. The CDR3 is 15 amino acids. Time point defined: cycle 4 day 1 (C4D1), after about 6 weeks of nivolumab. After autologous stem cell transplantation all patients relapsed, and prior brentuximab vedotin exposure differed between cohorts. Profiled with immunoSEQ multiplex PCR; TCRdb holds only in-frame clones, not every one. The repertoire consists of 45,000 to 60,000 clones, with approximately 80% occurring once and the leading ten covering around a fifth. Details on this clone: Its antigen remains unidentified.

General study findings and limits: Lower baseline TCR diversity marked trial partial responders and progressors. Reports described newly diagnosed patients as having lower baseline TCR diversity than healthy donors.

The chain uses TRBV6-6 and TRBJ1-4; 7 positions match TRBD1. Sequencing used peripheral blood mononuclear cells (PBMCs), obtained before the fourth cycle of nivolumab. This receptor was identified in a human donor with classical Hodgkin lymphoma. CDR3 protein: CASRDRDATNEKLFF. CDR3 DNA sequence: TGTGCCAGCCGCGACAGGGATGCAACTAATGAAAAACTGTTTTTT.